This TCR beta chain appears in the sequencing data of a study of T cells expressing NK-cell markers. TCR beta libraries carry UMIs added by 5'RACE template switching. For each CDR3 protein, TCRdb gives one entry from its re-call of the 5' RACE reads, without DNA. In all, the sample yields about 460,000 distinct CDR3 sequences. This CDR3 comprises 17 residues. Germline CDR1 LNHDA, CDR2 SQIVND (reference sequence). This receptor was identified in a woman aged 45-59 years in good health. This chain uses TRBV19 with TRBJ2-1; TCRdb picks TRBD2, but there is no DNA to check that call. Sample: blood T cells: a sorted CD56 or NKG2C T cell subset, CD4+ or CD8+ T cells, or bulk PBMC T cells (not recorded which). The CDR3 loop is CASSQPLGLAGTAEQFF.